The present T cell receptor beta chain was sequenced within a study of blood T cell repertoires in COVID-19. Study in general: Both acute and convalescent COVID-19 samples were obtained from the United States, Italy and Spain. T cells, B-cell-depleted T cells, or PBMCs supplied cDNA or gDNA.

Per germline, CDR1 MGHDK and CDR2 SYGVNS. This CDR3 contains 14 residues. V lost 4 bases and J lost 4, with 13 bases in between. In the original workflow: Amplification of reference gene primers provided the estimated nucleated cell counts. The method was immunoSEQ multiplex PCR; TCRdb's version includes in-frame clones alone and lacks a portion of them. Clone size and the V and J calls come from that table; the DNA yielded D and trimming. The table lists about 140,000 clones, around three quarters of them singletons. V usage is TRBV25-1 and J usage is TRBJ1-2; D not certain. This sequence originates from an elderly man with acute or convalescent COVID-19. The specimen was peripheral blood. The CDR3 loop is CASSGAFPLYGYTF. CDR3 coding DNA: TGTGCCAGCAGTGGCGCGTTCCCCCTCTATGGCTACACCTTC.